The source of this TCR beta chain is a study of T cells after yellow fever vaccination. One entry per CDR3 protein results from TCRdb running MiXCR on the 5' RACE reads. The sample carries about 320,000 distinct CDR3 sequences, around 6.8% recorded once. This clonotype showed up just a few times. The ends were cut back, 4 bases at V and 0 bases at J, with 14 bases in the middle. There are 16 residues in the CDR3. Germline values: CDR1 SGHRS, CDR2 YFSETQ. The V call is TRBV5-1, the J call TRBJ2-1, with TRBD1 as a possible D gene (5 bases). Material: PBMCs, obtained more than 35 days after the first yellow fever vaccination. The TCR comes from a man aged 18-30 years who received the YFV17D yellow fever vaccine. The CDR3 sequence is CASSKDTYSSYNEQFF. CDR3 bases: TGCGCCAGCAGCAAGGACACCTACAGCTCCTACAATGAGCAGTTCTTC.